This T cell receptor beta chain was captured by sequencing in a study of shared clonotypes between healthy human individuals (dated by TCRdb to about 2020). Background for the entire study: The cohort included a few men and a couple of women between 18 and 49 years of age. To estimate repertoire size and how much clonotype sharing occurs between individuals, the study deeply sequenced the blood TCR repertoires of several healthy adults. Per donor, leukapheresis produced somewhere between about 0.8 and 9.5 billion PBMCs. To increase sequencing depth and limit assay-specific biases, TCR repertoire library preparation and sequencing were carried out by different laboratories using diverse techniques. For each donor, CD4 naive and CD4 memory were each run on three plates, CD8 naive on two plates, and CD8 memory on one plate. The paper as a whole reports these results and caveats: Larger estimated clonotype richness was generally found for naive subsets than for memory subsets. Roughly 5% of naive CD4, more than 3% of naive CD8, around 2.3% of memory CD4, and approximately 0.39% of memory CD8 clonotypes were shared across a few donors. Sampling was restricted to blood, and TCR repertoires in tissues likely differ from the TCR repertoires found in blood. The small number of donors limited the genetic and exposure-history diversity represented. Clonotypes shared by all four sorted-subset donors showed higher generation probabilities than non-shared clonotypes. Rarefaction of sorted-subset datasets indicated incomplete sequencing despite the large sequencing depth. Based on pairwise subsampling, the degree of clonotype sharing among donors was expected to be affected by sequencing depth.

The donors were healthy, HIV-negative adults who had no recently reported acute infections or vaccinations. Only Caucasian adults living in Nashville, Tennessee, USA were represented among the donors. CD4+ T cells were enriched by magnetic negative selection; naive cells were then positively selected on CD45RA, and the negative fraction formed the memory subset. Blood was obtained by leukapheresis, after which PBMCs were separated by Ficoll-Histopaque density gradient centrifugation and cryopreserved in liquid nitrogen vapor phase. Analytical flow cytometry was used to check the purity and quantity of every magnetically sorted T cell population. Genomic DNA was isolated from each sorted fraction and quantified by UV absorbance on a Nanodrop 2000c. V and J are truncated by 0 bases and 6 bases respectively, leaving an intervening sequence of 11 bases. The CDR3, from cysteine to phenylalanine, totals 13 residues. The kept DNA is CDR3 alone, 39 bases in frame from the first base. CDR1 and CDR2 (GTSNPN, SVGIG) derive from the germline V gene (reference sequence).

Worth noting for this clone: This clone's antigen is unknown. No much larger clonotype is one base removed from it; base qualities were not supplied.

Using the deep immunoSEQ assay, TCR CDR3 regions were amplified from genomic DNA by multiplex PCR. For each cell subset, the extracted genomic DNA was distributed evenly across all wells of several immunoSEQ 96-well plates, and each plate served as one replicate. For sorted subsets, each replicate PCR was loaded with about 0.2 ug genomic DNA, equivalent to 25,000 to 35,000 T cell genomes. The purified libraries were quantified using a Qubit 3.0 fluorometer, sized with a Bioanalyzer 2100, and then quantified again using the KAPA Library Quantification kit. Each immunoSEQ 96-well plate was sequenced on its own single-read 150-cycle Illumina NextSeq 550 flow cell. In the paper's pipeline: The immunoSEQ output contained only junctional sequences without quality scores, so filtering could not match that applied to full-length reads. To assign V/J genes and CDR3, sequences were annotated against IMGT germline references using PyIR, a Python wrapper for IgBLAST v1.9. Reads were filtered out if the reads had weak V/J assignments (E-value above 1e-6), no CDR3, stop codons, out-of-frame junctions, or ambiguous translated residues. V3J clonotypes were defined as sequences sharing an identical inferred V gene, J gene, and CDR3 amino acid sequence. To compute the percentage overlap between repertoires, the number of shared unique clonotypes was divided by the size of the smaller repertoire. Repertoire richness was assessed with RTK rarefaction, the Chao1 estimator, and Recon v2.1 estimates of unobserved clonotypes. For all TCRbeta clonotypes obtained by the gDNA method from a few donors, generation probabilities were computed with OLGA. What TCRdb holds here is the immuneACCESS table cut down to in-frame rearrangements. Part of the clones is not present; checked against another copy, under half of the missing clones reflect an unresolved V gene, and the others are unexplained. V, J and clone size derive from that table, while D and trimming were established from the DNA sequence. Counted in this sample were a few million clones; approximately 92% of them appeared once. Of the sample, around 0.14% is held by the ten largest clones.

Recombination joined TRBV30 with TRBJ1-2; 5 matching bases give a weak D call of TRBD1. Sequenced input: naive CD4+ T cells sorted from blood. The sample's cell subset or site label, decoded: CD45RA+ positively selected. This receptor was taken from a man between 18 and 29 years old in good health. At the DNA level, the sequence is TGTGCCTGGAGTGTACAAGGGGTAGATGGCTACACCTTC. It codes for CAWSVQGVDGYTF.